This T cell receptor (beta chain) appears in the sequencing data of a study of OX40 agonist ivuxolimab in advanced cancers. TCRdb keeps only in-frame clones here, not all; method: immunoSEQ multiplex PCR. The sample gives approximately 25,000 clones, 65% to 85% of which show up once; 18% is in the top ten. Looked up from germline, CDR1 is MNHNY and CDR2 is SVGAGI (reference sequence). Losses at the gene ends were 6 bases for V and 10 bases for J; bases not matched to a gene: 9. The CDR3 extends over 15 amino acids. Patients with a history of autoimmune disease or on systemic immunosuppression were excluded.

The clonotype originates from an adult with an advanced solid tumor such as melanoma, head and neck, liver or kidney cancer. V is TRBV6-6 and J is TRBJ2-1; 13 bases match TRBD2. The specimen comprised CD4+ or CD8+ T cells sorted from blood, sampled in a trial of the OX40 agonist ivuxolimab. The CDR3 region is CASRLTSGGAGEQFF. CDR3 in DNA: TGTGCCAGCAGGCTTACTAGCGGGGGGGCGGGGGAGCAGTTCTTC.